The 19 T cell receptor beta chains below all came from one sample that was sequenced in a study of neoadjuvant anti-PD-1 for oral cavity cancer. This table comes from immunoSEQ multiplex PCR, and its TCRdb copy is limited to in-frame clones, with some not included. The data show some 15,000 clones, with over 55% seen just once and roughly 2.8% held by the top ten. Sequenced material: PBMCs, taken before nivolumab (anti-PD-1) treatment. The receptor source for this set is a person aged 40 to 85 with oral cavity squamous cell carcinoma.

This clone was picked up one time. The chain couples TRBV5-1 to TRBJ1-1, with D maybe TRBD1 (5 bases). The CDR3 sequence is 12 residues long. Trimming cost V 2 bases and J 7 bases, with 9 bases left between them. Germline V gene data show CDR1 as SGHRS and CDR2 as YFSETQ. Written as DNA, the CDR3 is TGCGCCAGCAGCTTTGGGGCCGATGAAGCTTTCTTT. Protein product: CASSFGADEAFF.

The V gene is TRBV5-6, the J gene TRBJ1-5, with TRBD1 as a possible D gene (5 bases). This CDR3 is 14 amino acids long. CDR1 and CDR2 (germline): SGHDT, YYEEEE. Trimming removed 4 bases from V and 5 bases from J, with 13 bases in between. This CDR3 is CASSQRGRYQPQHF. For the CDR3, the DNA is TGTGCCAGCAGCCAGCGGGGGAGATATCAGCCCCAGCATTTT.

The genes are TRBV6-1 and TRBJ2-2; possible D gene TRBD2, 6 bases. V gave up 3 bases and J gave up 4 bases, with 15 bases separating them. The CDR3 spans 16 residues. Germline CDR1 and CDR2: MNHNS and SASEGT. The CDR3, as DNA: TGTGCCAGCAGTGACCCGGGGCGGGGAGTCACCGGGGAGCTGTTTTTT. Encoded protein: CASSDPGRGVTGELFF.

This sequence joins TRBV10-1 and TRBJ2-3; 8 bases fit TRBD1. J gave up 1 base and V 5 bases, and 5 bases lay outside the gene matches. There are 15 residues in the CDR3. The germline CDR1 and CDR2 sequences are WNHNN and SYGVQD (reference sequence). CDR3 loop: CASSLQGVGTDTQYF. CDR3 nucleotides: TGCGCCAGCAGTCTACAGGGGGTAGGCACAGATACGCAGTATTTT.

In nucleotides, the CDR3 is TGTGCCAGCAGCAGGACAGGGGGGTACACTGAAGCTTTCTTT. Its protein product is CASSRTGGYTEAFF. J is TRBJ1-1 and V is TRBV11-3; 10 positions agree with TRBD1. The V gene end was trimmed by 5 bases and the J gene end by 3 bases; junction bases not matched to a gene: 3. The CDR3 spans 14 residues. The germline CDR1 and CDR2 sequences are SGHNT and YENEEA. Full variable domain (remainder filled in from reference TRBV11-3 and TRBJ1-1): EAGVVQSPRYKIIEKKQPVAFWCNPISGHNTLYWYLQNLGQGPELLIRYENEEAVDDSQLPKDRFSAERLKGVDSTLKIQPAELGDSAVYLCASSRTGGYTEAFFGQGTRLTVV.

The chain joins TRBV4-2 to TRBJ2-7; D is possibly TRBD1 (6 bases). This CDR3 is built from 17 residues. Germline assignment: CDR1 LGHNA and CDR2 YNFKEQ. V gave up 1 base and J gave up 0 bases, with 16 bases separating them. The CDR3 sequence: CASSQVYRDKASYEQYF. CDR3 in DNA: TGTGCCAGCAGCCAAGTATACCGGGACAAGGCCTCCTACGAGCAGTACTTC.

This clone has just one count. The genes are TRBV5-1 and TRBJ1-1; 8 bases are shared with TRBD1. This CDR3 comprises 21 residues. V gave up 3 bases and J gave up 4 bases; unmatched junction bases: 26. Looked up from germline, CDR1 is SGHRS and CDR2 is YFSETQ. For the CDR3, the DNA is TGCGCCAGCAGCTCTCCCCGTCTCGACAGGGGCGTTTTTCTTGGGCTCACTGAAGCTTTCTTT. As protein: CASSSPRLDRGVFLGLTEAFF.

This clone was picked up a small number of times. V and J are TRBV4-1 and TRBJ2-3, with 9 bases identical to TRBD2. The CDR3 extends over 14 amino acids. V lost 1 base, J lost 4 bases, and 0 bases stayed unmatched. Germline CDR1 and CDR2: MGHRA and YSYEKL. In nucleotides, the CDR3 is TGCGCCAGCAGCCAAGGACTAGCGGCAGATACGCAGTATTTT. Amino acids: CASSQGLAADTQYF.

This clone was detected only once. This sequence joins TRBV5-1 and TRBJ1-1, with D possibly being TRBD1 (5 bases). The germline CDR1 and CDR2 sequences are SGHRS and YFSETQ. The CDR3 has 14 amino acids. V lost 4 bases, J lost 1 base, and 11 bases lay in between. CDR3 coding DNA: TGCGCCAGCAGCCCAACGACAGCGAACACTGAAGCTTTCTTT. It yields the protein CASSPTTANTEAFF. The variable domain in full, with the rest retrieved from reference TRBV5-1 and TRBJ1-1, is KAGVTQTPRYLIKTRGQQVTLSCSPISGHRSVSWYQQTPGQGLQFLFEYFSETQRNKGNFPGRFSGRQFSNSRSEMNVSTLELGDSALYLCASSPTTANTEAFFGQGTRLTVV.

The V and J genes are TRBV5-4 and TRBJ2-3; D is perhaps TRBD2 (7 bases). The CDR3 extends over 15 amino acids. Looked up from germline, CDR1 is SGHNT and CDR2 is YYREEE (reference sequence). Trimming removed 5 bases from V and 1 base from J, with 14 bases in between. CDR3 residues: CASRGGGGGTDTQYF. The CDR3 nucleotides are TGTGCCAGCAGGGGCGGGGGCGGAGGCACAGATACGCAGTATTTT.

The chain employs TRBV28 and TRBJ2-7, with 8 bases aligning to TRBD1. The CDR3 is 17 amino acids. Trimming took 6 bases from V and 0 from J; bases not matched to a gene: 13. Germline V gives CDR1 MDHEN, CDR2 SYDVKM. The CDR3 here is CASSPPPGQGISYEQYF. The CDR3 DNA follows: TGTGCCAGCAGCCCCCCCCCAGGACAGGGTATCTCCTACGAGCAGTACTTC.

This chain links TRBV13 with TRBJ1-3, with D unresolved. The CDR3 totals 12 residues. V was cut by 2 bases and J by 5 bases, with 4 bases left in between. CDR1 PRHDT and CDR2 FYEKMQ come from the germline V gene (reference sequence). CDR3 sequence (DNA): TGTGCCAGCAGCTTATATCGAAACACCATATATTTT. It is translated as CASSLYRNTIYF.

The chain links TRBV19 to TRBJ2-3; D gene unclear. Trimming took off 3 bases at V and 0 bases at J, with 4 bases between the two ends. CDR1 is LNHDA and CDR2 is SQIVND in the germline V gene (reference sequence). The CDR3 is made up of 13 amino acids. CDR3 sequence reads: CASSIPSTDTQYF. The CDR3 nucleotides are TGTGCCAGTAGTATTCCTAGCACAGATACGCAGTATTTT.

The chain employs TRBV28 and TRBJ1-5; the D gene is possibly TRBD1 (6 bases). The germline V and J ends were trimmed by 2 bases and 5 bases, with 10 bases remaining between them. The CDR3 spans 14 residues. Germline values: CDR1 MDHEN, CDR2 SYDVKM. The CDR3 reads CASSLGDTHQPQHF. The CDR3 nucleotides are TGTGCCAGCAGTTTAGGGGACACCCATCAGCCCCAGCATTTT.

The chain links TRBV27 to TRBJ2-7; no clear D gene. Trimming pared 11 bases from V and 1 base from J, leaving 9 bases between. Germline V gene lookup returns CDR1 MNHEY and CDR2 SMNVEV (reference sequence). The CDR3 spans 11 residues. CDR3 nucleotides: TGTGCCTCCGGGCGGTCCTACGAGCAGTACTTC. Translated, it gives CASGRSYEQYF.

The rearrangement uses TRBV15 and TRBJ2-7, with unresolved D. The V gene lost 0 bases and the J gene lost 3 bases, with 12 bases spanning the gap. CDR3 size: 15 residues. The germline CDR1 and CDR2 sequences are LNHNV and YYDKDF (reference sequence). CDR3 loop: CATSRDRGLVYEQYF. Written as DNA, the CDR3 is TGTGCCACCAGCAGAGATCGCGGATTGGTCTACGAGCAGTACTTC. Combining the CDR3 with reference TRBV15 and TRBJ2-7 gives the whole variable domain DAMVIQNPRYQVTQFGKPVTLSCSQTLNHNVMYWYQQKSSQAPKLLFHYYDKDFNNEADTPDNFQSRRPNTSFCFLDIRSPGLGDTAMYLCATSRDRGLVYEQYFGPGTRLTVT.

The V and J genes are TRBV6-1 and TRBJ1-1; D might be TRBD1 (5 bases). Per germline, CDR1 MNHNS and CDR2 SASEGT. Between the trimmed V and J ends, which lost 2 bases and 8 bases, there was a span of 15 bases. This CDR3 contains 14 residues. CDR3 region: CASSEWGIGREAFF. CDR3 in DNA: TGTGCCAGCAGTGAATGGGGGATCGGTCGGGAAGCTTTCTTT.

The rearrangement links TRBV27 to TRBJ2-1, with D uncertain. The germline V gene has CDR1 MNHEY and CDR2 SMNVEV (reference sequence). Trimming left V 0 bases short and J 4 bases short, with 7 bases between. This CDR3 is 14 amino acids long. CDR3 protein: CASSLSMGYNEQFF. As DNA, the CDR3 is TGTGCCAGCAGTTTATCGATGGGGTACAATGAGCAGTTCTTC.

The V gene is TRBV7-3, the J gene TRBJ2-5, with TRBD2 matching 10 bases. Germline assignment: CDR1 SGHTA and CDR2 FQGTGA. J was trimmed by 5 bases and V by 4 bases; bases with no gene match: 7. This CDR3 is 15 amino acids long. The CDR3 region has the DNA TGTGCCAGCAGCTCCCGCCTAGCGGGAGTGGAGACCCAGTACTTC. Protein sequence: CASSSRLAGVETQYF.